These 8 T cell receptor beta chains came from one sample sequenced in a study of blood T cell repertoires in COVID-19. Here immunoSEQ multiplex PCR was the method, and the copy in TCRdb shows in-frame clones only, minus some. The sample consists of tens of thousands of clones, 75% to 90% of them appearing once. Sequenced: peripheral blood. These receptors came from a man of 80 years or more with acute or convalescent COVID-19.

The J gene is TRBJ1-3, the V gene TRBV29-1; D unclear. Germline assignment: CDR1 SQVTM and CDR2 ANQGSEA. The ends were cut back, 4 bases at V and 0 bases at J, with 4 bases in the middle. The CDR3 extends over 12 amino acids. CDR3 DNA sequence: TGCAGCGTTGGGAGCTCTGGAAACACCATATATTTT. This codes for CSVGSSGNTIYF.

The chain employs TRBV7-9 and TRBJ2-7; 7 bases fit TRBD2. Germline V lookup: CDR1 SEHNR, CDR2 FQNEAQ (reference sequence). V dropped 5 bases and J dropped 8; count of bases not matched to a gene: 6. This CDR3 comprises 12 residues. Written as DNA, the CDR3 is TGTGCCAGCAGCACAGAGGGGACTAAGCAGTACTTC. This gives the protein CASSTEGTKQYF.

The V and J genes are TRBV7-3 and TRBJ2-2; TRBD2 matches at 13 bases. The CDR3 sequence is 14 residues long. V dropped 8 bases and J dropped 3; count of bases not matched to a gene: 0. In germline, CDR1 is SGHTA, CDR2 FQGTGA. In DNA, the CDR3 is TGTGCCAGCGGACTAGCGGGGGACACCGGGGAGCTGTTTTTT. This encodes CASGLAGDTGELFF.

The chain joins TRBV6-5 to TRBJ2-2; 7 positions agree with TRBD2. The V segment lost 2 bases and the J segment 5 bases; nucleotides outside the gene matches: 5. The CDR3 consists of 15 residues. CDR1 is MNHEY, CDR2 SVGAGI, per germline. The CDR3 loop is CASSYLYGGTGELFF. CDR3 sequence (DNA): TGTGCCAGCAGTTACCTTTACGGGGGGACCGGGGAGCTGTTTTTT.

The chain is built from TRBV19 and TRBJ1-2, with D maybe TRBD1 (6 bases). The ends were cut back, 3 bases at V and 3 bases at J, with 11 bases in the middle. Germline-derived CDR1 and CDR2 are LNHDA and SQIVND (reference sequence). The CDR3 is 14 amino acids. The CDR3 region is CASSIQGSDYGYTF. The CDR3 nucleotides are TGTGCCAGTAGTATCCAGGGGTCAGACTATGGCTACACCTTC.

The rearrangement joins TRBV5-1 to TRBJ1-4; the D gene is possibly TRBD1 (5 bases). Germline V lookup: CDR1 SGHRS, CDR2 YFSETQ. The CDR3 covers 14 residues. The V and J ends lost 5 bases and 7 bases respectively, with 15 bases between them. The CDR3 loop reads CASRSTGGVEKLFF. The CDR3 bases are TGCGCCAGCAGGTCAACCGGGGGAGTTGAAAAACTGTTTTTT.

This sequence joins TRBV5-1 and TRBJ1-2; no definite D call. The CDR3 runs to 15 residues. With 4 bases removed from V and 3 bases from J, the gap between germline ends came to 16 bases. Germline V lookup: CDR1 SGHRS, CDR2 YFSETQ. CDR3 DNA: TGCGCCAGCAGCCCCGGACCCCTCGGGGACTATGGCTACACCTTC. Amino acids: CASSPGPLGDYGYTF.

The rearrangement joins TRBV6-5 to TRBJ1-1, with D possibly TRBD1 on 5 matching bases. CDR1 and CDR2 from the germline V gene are MNHEY and SVGAGI. Trimming removed 4 bases at V and 2 bases at J, with 17 bases between. There are 16 residues in the CDR3. CDR3 in DNA: TGTGCCAGCAGTTCCTACCTCAGGGACTTCAACACTGAAGCTTTCTTT. It yields the protein CASSSYLRDFNTEAFF.